This T cell receptor (beta chain) stems from a study of blood T cell repertoires in COVID-19 (dated by TCRdb to the early 2020s). As for the study more broadly: Samples from collaborators originated in the United States, Italy and Spain and spanned both the acute and convalescent phases of COVID-19. Nearly every sample came with metadata listing a de-identified subject ID, COVID-19 status, age in years and sex. Where HLA class I and class II types were available, the types were taken from metadata supplied by the sample provider, not from assay-based typing. The samples were drawn from two sources: the first 160 participants of the ongoing ImmuneRACE study, and about 1,300 subjects contributed by 6 global collaborators. A freely available public database, intended as a resource for researchers studying the immune response to SARS-CoV-2, is where the repertoires were released. The material from the prospective study consisted of cDNA or gDNA derived from T cells, B-cell-depleted T cells, or PBMCs. Subjects who had been exposed to COVID-19, were actively infected with it, or had recovered from it provided the deeply sampled blood TCRbeta repertoires that made up the dataset.

TCRbeta CDR3 regions were amplified from genomic DNA using the immunoSEQ Assay, a bias-controlled multiplex PCR. The authors processed their data as follows. The number of nucleated cells in each sample was estimated by amplification of reference gene primers within the assay. To quantify the absolute abundance of each unique TCRbeta CDR3 rearrangement, sequence reads were collapsed and filtered. For each sample, productive Simpson clonality was calculated as the square root of Simpson's diversity index across productive rearrangements. This is the immuneACCESS table as TCRdb keeps it, with only in-frame sequences that have V and J called. A part of the clones is gone; compared with another copy, unresolved V genes explain less than half, and the rest is unexplained. Clone size and V and J calls were adopted from that table, with D and trimming inferred from the DNA. The sample profile shows 130,000 to 150,000 clones; roughly 89% of them were found once. The ten largest clonotypes hold about 1.6% of the sample.

As concerns this clone: Its antigen is unknown. Base qualities are not recorded, but no much larger clone differs from it by a single base.

The paper as a whole reports these results and caveats: The amount of clinical and demographic metadata varied by source and participant and was provided uncurated.

The collaborating institutions used their own protocols to collect whole blood in K2EDTA tubes. For TCRbeta analysis, collaborators shipped samples in one of three forms: frozen whole blood, isolated PBMCs, or DNA extracted from either of those sample types. V has 4 bases trimmed and J has 7 bases trimmed; junction bases matching no gene number 11. Via the germline V gene, CDR1 is KGHSH and CDR2 LQKENI. The CDR3 runs 16 amino acids, cysteine and phenylalanine included. The CDR3 DNA has 48 bases and is translated from base 1. The sequence is built from TRBV18 and TRBJ2-2; TRBD1 aligns with 8 central bases. The sample consisted of peripheral blood. The sequence derives from a human donor in a cohort sampled during active COVID-19. DNA sequence: TGTGCCAGCTCACTCCACTGGGGGACAGGCGACGGGGAGCTGTTTTTT. Its protein is CASSLHWGTGDGELFF.